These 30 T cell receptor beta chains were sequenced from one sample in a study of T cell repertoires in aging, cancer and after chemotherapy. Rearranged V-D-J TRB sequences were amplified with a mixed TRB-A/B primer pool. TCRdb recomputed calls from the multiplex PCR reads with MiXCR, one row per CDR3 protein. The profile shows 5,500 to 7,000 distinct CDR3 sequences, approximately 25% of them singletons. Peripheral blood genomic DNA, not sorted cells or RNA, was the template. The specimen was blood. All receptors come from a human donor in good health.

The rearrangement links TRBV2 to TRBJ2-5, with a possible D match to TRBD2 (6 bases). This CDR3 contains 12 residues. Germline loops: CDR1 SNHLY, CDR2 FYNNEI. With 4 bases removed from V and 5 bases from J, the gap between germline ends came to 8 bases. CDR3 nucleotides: TGTGCCAGCAGTGGGGAGGAGGAGACCCAGTACTTC. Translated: CASSGEEETQYF.

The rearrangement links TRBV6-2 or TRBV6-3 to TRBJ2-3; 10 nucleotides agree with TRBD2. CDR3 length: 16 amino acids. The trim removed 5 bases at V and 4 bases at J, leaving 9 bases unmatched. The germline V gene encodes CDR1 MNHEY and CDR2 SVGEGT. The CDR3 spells CASSGGLAVYPDTQYF. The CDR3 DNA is TGTGCCAGCAGTGGTGGACTAGCGGTTTACCCAGATACGCAGTATTTT.

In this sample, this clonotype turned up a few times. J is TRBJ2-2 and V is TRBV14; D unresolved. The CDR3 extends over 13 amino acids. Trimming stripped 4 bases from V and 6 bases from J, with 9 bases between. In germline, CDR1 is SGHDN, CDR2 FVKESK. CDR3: CASSRQRAGELFF. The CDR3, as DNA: TGTGCCAGCAGCCGCCAAAGGGCCGGGGAGCTGTTTTTT.

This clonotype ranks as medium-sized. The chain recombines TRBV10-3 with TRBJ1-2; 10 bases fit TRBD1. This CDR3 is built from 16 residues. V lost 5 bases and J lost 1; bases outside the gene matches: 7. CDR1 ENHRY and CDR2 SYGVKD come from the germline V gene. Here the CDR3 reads CAISPGTGAGNYGYTF. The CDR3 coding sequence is TGTGCCATCAGTCCCGGGACAGGGGCCGGTAACTATGGCTACACCTTC.

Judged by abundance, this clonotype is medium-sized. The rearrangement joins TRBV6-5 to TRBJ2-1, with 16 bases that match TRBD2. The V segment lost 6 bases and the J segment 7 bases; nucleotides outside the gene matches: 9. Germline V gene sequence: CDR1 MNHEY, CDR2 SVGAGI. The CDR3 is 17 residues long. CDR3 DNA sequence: TGTGCCAGCAGGGGACTAGCGGGAGGGCGTGGAAAAAATGAGCAGTTCTTC. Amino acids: CASRGLAGGRGKNEQFF.

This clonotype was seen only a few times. The DNA of the CDR3 is TGTGCCAGCAGAGAGTTAGCCAAAAACATTCAGTACTTC. As protein: CASRELAKNIQYF. This chain connects TRBV12-3 or TRBV12-4 to TRBJ2-4; D remains ambiguous. The CDR3 has 13 amino acids. V gave up 6 bases and J gave up 0 bases, with 6 bases separating them.

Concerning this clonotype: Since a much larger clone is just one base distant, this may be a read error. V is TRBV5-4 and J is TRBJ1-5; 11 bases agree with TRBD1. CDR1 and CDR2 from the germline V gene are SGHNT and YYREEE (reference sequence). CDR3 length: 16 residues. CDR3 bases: TGTACCAGCAGCTCCGGGGGACAGGGGGGGAATCAGCCCCAGCATTTT. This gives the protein CTSSSGGQGGNQPQHF. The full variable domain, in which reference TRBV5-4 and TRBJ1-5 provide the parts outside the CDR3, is ETGVTQSPTHLIKTRGQQVTLRCSSQSGHNTVSWYQQALGQGPQFIFQYYREEENGRGNFPPRFSGLQFPNYSSELNVNALELDDSALYLCTSSSGGQGGNQPQHFGDGTRLSIL.

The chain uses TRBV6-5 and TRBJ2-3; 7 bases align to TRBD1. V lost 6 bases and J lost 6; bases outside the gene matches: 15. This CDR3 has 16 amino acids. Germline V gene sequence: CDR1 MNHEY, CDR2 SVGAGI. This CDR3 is CASSKTTGPRKDTQYF. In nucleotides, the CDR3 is TGTGCCAGCAGCAAGACGACAGGGCCCCGAAAGGATACGCAGTATTTT.

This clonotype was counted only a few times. The CDR3 DNA reads TGTGCCAGCAGCTTAGGGGGACGACAAGAGACCCAGTACTTC. Translated, it gives CASSLGGRQETQYF. This rearrangement joins TRBV7-9 to TRBJ2-5, with D perhaps being TRBD1 or TRBD2 (5 bases each). Looked up from germline, CDR1 is SEHNR and CDR2 is FQNEAQ (reference sequence). V lost 1 base and J 2 bases, leaving 8 bases between the germline ends. The CDR3 consists of 14 residues.

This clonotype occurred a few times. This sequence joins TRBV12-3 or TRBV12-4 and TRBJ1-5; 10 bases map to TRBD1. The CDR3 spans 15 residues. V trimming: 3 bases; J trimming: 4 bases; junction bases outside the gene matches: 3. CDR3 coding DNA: TGTGCCAGCAGTTTGGGGACAGGGGAAAATCAGCCCCAGCATTTT. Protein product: CASSLGTGENQPQHF.

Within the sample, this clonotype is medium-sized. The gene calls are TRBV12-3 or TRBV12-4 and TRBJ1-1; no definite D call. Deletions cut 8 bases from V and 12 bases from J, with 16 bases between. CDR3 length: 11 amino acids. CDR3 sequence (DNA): TGTGCCAGCCAGGAGGCCAGAAGTCCTTTCTTT. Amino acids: CASQEARSPFF.

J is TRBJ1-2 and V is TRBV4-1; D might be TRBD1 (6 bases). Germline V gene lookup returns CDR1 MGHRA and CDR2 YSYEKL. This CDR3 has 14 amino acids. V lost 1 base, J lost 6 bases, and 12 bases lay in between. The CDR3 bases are TGCGCCAGCAGCCAAGGTAACAGGGAGGATGGCTACACCTTC. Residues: CASSQGNREDGYTF.

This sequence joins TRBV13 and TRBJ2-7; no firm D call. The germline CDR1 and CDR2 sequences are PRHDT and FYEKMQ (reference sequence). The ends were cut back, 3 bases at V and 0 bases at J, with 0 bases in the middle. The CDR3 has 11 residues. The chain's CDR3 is CASSFSYEQYF. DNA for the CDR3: TGTGCCAGCAGCTTCTCCTACGAGCAGTACTTC.

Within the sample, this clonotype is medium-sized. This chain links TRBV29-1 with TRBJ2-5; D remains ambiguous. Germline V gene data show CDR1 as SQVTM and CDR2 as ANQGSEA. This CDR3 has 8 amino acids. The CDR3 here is CRQETQYF. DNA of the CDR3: TGCAGGCAAGAGACCCAGTACTTC.

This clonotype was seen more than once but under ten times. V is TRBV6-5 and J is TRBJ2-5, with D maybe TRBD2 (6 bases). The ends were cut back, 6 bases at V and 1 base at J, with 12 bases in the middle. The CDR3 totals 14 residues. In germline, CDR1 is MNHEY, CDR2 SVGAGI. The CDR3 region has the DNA TGTGCCAGCAGACCTCCGGGGGTCCAAGAGACCCAGTACTTC. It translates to CASRPPGVQETQYF.

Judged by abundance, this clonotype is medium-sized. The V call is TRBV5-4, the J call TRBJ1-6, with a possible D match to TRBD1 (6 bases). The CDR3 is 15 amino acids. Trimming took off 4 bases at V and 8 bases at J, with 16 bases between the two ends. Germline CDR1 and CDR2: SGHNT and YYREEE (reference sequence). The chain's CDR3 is CASSIGTHGDSPLHF. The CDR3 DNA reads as TGTGCCAGCAGCATAGGGACACACGGGGATTCACCCCTCCACTTT. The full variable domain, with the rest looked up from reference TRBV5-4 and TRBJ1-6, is ETGVTQSPTHLIKTRGQQVTLRCSSQSGHNTVSWYQQALGQGPQFIFQYYREEENGRGNFPPRFSGLQFPNYSSELNVNALELDDSALYLCASSIGTHGDSPLHFGNGTRLTVT.

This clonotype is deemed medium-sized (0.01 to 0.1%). CDR3 in DNA: TGTGCCAGCAGTCCTGATCTAACAGGGCAAGATGAGCAGTTCTTC. It codes for CASSPDLTGQDEQFF. The V gene is TRBV27, the J gene TRBJ2-1; D possibly corresponds to TRBD1 (6 bases). Trimming shortened V by 5 bases and J by 8 bases, and 19 bases separated the two germline ends. Germline loops: CDR1 MNHEY, CDR2 SMNVEV (reference sequence). The CDR3 sequence is 15 residues long.

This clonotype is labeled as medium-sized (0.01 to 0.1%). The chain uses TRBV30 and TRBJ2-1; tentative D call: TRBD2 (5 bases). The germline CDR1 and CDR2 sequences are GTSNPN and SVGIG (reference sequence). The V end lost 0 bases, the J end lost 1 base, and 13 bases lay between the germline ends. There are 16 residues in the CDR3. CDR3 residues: CAWSVGGTPSYNEQFF. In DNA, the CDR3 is TGTGCCTGGAGTGTCGGAGGAACCCCTTCCTACAATGAGCAGTTCTTC. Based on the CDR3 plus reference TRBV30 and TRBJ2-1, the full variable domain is SQTIHQWPATLVQPVGSPLSLECTVEGTSNPNLYWYRQAAGRGLQLLFYSVGIGQISSEVPQNLSASRPQDRQFILSSKKLLLSDSGFYLCAWSVGGTPSYNEQFFGPGTRLTVL.

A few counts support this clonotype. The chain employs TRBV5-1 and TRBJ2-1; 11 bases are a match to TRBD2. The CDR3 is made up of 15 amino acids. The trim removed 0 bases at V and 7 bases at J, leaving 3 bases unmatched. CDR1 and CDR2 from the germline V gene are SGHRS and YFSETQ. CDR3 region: CASSLAPSGRNEQFF. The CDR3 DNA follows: TGCGCCAGCAGCTTGGCGCCTAGCGGGAGGAATGAGCAGTTCTTC.

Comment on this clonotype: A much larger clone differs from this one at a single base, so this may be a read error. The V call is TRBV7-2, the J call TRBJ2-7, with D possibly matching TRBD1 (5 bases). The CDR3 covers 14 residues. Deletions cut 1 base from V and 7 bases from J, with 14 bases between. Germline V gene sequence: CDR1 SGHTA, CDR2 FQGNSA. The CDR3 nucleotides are TGTGCCAGCAGCTTAGATGCAGGGTACAATGAGCAGTACTTC. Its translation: CASSLDAGYNEQYF.

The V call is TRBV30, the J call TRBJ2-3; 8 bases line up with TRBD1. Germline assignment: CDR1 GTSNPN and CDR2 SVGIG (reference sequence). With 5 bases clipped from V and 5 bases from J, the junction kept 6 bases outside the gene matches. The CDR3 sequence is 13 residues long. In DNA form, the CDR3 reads TGTGCCTGGGGACAGGGCATTCAAGATACGCAGTATTTT. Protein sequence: CAWGQGIQDTQYF.

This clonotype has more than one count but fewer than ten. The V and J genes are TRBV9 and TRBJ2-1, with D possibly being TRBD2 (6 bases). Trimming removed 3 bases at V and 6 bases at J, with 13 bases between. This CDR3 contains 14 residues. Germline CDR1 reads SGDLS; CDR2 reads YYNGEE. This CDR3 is CASSGPSAPNEQFF. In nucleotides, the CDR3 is TGTGCCAGCAGCGGCCCTAGCGCTCCCAATGAGCAGTTCTTC.

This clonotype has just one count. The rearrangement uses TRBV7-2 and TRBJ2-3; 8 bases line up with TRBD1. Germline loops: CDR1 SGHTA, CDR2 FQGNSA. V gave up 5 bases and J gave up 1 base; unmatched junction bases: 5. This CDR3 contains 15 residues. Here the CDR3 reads CASSPWTGRTDTQYF. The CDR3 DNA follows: TGTGCCAGCAGCCCATGGACAGGGCGCACAGATACGCAGTATTTT. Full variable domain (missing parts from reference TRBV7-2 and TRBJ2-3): GAGVSQSPSNKVTEKGKDVELRCDPISGHTALYWYRQSLGQGLEFLIYFQGNSAPDKSGLPSDRFSAERTGGSVSTLTIQRTQQEDSAVYLCASSPWTGRTDTQYFGPGTRLTVL.

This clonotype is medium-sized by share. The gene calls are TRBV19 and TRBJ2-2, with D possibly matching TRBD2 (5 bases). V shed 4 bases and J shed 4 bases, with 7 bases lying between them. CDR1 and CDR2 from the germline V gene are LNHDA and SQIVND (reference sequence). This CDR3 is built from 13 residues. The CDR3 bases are TGTGCCAGTAGTAGTCGGGGCACCGGGGAGCTGTTTTTT. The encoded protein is CASSSRGTGELFF.

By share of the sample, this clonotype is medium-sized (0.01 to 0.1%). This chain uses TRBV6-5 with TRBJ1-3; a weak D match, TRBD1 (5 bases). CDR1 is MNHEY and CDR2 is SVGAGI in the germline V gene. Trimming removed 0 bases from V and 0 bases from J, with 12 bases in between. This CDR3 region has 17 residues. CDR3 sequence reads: CASSYSRDSLSGNTIYF. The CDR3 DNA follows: TGTGCCAGCAGTTACTCCCGTGACAGTCTCTCTGGAAACACCATATATTTT.

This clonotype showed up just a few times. In DNA form, the CDR3 reads TGCGCCAGCAGCTTGCAGCAGATTTACAATGAGCAGTTCTTC. Amino acid sequence: CASSLQQIYNEQFF. The chain couples TRBV5-1 to TRBJ2-1; D ambiguous. CDR1 and CDR2 (germline): SGHRS, YFSETQ. The CDR3 covers 14 residues. Trimming removed 1 base from V and 4 bases from J, with 9 bases in between.

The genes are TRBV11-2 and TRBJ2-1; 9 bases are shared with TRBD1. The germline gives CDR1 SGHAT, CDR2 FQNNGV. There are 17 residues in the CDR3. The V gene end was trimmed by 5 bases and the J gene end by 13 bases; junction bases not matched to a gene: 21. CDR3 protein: CASSANTGTGPTSHQFF. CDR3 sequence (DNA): TGTGCCAGCAGCGCGAATACCGGGACAGGGCCGACGAGTCATCAGTTCTTC.

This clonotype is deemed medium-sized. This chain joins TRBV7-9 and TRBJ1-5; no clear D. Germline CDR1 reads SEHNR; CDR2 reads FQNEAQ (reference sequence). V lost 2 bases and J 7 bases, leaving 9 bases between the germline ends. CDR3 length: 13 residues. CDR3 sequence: CASSLRRGQPQHF. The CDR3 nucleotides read TGTGCCAGCAGCTTAAGACGGGGACAGCCCCAGCATTTT.

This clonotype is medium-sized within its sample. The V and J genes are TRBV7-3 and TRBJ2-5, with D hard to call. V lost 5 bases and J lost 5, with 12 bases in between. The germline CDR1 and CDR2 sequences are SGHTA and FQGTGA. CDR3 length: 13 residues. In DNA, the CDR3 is TGTGCCAGCAGCGATTCTAGATTTGAGACCCAGTACTTC. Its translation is CASSDSRFETQYF. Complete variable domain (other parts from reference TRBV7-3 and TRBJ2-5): GAGVSQTPSNKVTEKGKYVELRCDPISGHTALYWYRQSLGQGPEFLIYFQGTGAADDSGLPNDRFFAVRPEGSVSTLKIQRTERGDSAVYLCASSDSRFETQYFGPGTRLLVL.

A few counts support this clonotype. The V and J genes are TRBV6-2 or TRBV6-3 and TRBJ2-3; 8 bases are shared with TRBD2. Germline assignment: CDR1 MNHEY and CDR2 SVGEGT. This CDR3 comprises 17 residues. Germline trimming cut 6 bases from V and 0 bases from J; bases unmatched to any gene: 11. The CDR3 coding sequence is TGTGCCAGCAGCCCGATCGGAGAGCGGGGGAGCACAGATACGCAGTATTTT. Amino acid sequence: CASSPIGERGSTDTQYF.